This TCR beta chain was found in a study of cytotoxic CD8 clonotypes in ibrutinib-treated CLL. The CDR3 is made up of 16 amino acids. V lost 1 base and J lost 7; bases outside the gene matches: 9. Per germline, CDR1 MGHRA and CDR2 YSYEKL. TCRdb keeps only in-frame clones here, not all; method: immunoSEQ multiplex PCR. The sample carries 45,000 or so clones, approximately 74% recorded once. Sequences were derived from PBMCs, sampled after 12 months of ibrutinib treatment. This receptor was taken from a human donor with chronic lymphocytic leukemia. V usage is TRBV4-1 and J usage is TRBJ2-2, with 7 positions matching TRBD2. For the CDR3, the DNA is TGCGCCAGCAGCCAAGCCGCAGGGAGGGCGAACGGGGAGCTGTTTTTT. This codes for CASSQAAGRANGELFF.